This is a list of T cell receptor beta chains from one sample in a study of cytomegalovirus exposure and HLA in healthy donors. Sequencing was performed with immunoSEQ multiplex PCR; in TCRdb, only in-frame clones are kept and a portion is missing. The profile shows 140,000 or so clones, approximately 80% of them singletons. The sequenced sample was PBMCs. These receptor sequences come from a middle-aged man in good health and CMV-seronegative. CDR3s include the opening cysteine and the closing phenylalanine or tryptophan. A D gene is named only where the DNA matches it firmly. A row's size may be missing; if present it is once, few, many or a size class.

v_gene	abundance	j_gene	d_gene	CDR3aa	CDR3nt
TRBV19	few	TRBJ1-5	TRBD1	CASRVTGSQPQHF	TGTGCCAGTAGAGTGACAGGGAGTCAGCCCCAGCATTTT
TRBV5-1	few	TRBJ2-1	.	CASRSGQTNEQFF	TGCGCCAGCAGATCAGGACAGACCAATGAGCAGTTCTTC
TRBV7-2	few	TRBJ2-3	TRBD2	CASSLALLAGGFTDTQYF	TGTGCCAGCAGCTTAGCGCTTCTAGCGGGGGGGTTCACAGATACGCAGTATTTT
TRBV11-2	few	TRBJ2-1	TRBD1	CASSLGQGADNEQFF	TGTGCCAGCAGCTTAGGACAGGGGGCGGATAATGAGCAGTTCTTC
TRBV19	once	TRBJ2-2	TRBD1	CASSWIPGQANTGELFF	TGTGCCAGTAGTTGGATACCGGGACAGGCTAACACCGGGGAGCTGTTTTTT
TRBV4-1	.	TRBJ2-2	TRBD1	CASSWAGGNTGELFF	TGCGCCAGCAGCTGGGCAGGGGGCAACACCGGGGAGCTGTTTTTT
TRBV7-9	.	TRBJ2-2	.	CASSHLKEAGELFF	TGTGCCAGCAGCCACCTCAAGGAGGCCGGGGAGCTGTTTTTT
TRBV27	.	TRBJ1-4	.	CASSVRGWANEKLFF	TGTGCCAGCAGTGTCCGAGGGTGGGCTAATGAAAAACTGTTTTTT
TRBV7-2	few	TRBJ1-4	TRBD1	CASSTGGLPDEKLFF	TGTGCCAGCAGCACAGGGGGACTACCGGATGAAAAACTGTTTTTT
TRBV5-1	.	TRBJ2-7	.	CASQIEGGDEQYF	TGCGCCAGCCAGATCGAAGGGGGAGATGAGCAGTACTTC
TRBV30	.	TRBJ2-7	.	CAWSVTSGSGYEQYF	TGTGCCTGGAGCGTCACCTCGGGATCCGGCTACGAGCAGTACTTC
TRBV19	few	TRBJ2-7	.	CASSKTAGTYEQYF	TGTGCCAGTAGTAAGACGGCGGGAACCTACGAGCAGTACTTC
TRBV5-4	.	TRBJ2-3	.	CASSLTVYRDTQYF	TGTGCCAGCAGCCTGACAGTTTACCGGGATACGCAGTATTTT
TRBV4-2	.	TRBJ1-1	.	CASSQATPPNTEAFF	TGTGCCAGCAGCCAAGCGACACCACCGAACACTGAAGCTTTCTTT
TRBV10-3	few	TRBJ2-1	TRBD1	CAISGSGQGPLATQFF	TGTGCCATCAGTGGTTCGGGACAGGGGCCTCTAGCGACCCAGTTCTTC
TRBV28	.	TRBJ2-5	.	CASSLITVQETQYF	TGTGCCAGCAGTTTAATTACTGTACAAGAGACCCAGTACTTC
TRBV29-1	.	TRBJ2-3	TRBD1	CSVEGQGRRKTDTQYF	TGCAGCGTCGAAGGACAGGGCCGTCGTAAAACAGATACGCAGTATTTT
TRBV6-5	once	TRBJ1-5	TRBD1	CASRPDRDNQPQHF	TGTGCCAGCAGGCCCGACAGGGACAATCAGCCCCAGCATTTT
TRBV28	few	TRBJ1-1	TRBD1	CASSQPGQGAFGAFF	TGTGCCAGCAGCCAGCCGGGACAGGGGGCCTTTGGAGCTTTCTTT
TRBV30	.	TRBJ2-7	TRBD1	CAWRDRASLPYEQYF	TGTGCCTGGAGGGACAGGGCCTCCCTACCCTACGAGCAGTACTTC
TRBV6-1	.	TRBJ2-2	TRBD2	CASRERDLAGLYTGELFF	TGTGCCAGCAGGGAAAGAGATCTAGCGGGTCTTTACACCGGGGAGCTGTTTTTT
TRBV5-1	.	TRBJ1-5	TRBD1	CASSPGGINQPQHF	TGCGCCAGCAGTCCAGGGGGGATCAATCAGCCCCAGCATTTT
TRBV28	.	TRBJ2-7	TRBD1	CASSYRGPYEQYF	TGTGCCAGCAGCTACAGGGGGCCCTACGAGCAGTACTTC
TRBV28	.	TRBJ2-5	.	CASSPQGYGETQYF	TGTGCCAGCAGTCCTCAGGGGTACGGGGAGACCCAGTACTTC
TRBV4-3	.	TRBJ2-7	.	CASSPRTVSYEQYF	TGCGCCAGCAGCCCCCGGACAGTTTCCTACGAGCAGTACTTC
TRBV4-3	.	TRBJ2-1	.	CASSQDETLEQFF	TGCGCCAGCAGCCAAGATGAAACTCTTGAGCAGTTCTTC
TRBV5-6	.	TRBJ2-5	TRBD1	CASSTQDPGQGRETQYF	TGTGCCAGCAGCACCCAGGATCCGGGACAGGGAAGAGAGACCCAGTACTTC
TRBV2	.	TRBJ2-1	TRBD1	CASRGTGRYNEQFF	TGTGCCAGCAGAGGGACAGGCCGATACAATGAGCAGTTCTTC
TRBV7-9	few	TRBJ2-7	TRBD2	CSSSSLTSGAVYEQYF	TGTTCCAGCAGCTCATTGACTAGCGGGGCCGTCTACGAGCAGTACTTC
TRBV6-6	.	TRBJ2-7	.	CASSYSQGSSYEQYF	TGTGCCAGCAGTTACTCCCAGGGGAGCTCCTACGAGCAGTACTTC
TRBV10-3	.	TRBJ2-2	TRBD2	CAISDLGTSGRAKGGAGELFF	TGTGCCATCAGTGACCTCGGGACTAGCGGGAGGGCCAAGGGCGGGGCCGGGGAGCTGTTTTTT
TRBV28	.	TRBJ2-7	TRBD2	CASTLRQGGGEQYF	TGTGCCAGCACCTTGAGGCAGGGCGGGGGCGAGCAGTACTTC
TRBV19	.	TRBJ1-1	.	CASTSRGNTEAFF	TGTGCCAGTACCTCCAGGGGTAACACTGAAGCTTTCTTT
TRBV9	few	TRBJ2-7	TRBD2	CASSVRTSGYEQYF	TGTGCCAGCAGCGTTCGGACTAGCGGTTACGAGCAGTACTTC
TRBV5-5	.	TRBJ2-5	TRBD1	CASTYGQGQETQYF	TGTGCCAGCACCTACGGACAGGGCCAAGAGACCCAGTACTTC
TRBV6-5	.	TRBJ1-6	.	CASSLEGSSYNSPLHF	TGTGCCAGCAGTTTGGAGGGAAGCTCCTATAATTCACCCCTCCACTTT
TRBV18	.	TRBJ2-2	.	CASSLNLPGLTNTGELFF	TGTGCCAGCTCACTGAATTTACCGGGACTTACGAACACCGGGGAGCTGTTTTTT
TRBV7-2	.	TRBJ2-7	TRBD1	CASSFRTGEAYEQYF	TGTGCCAGCAGCTTTCGGACAGGGGAGGCCTACGAGCAGTACTTC
TRBV19	.	TRBJ2-3	TRBD1	CASTLGQGHTTDTQYF	TGTGCCAGTACCCTTGGACAGGGACATACCACAGATACGCAGTATTTT
TRBV5-1	.	TRBJ2-1	TRBD1	CASTRRTGDFMLDNEQFF	TGCGCCAGCACCCGCCGGACAGGGGATTTTATGTTAGACAATGAGCAGTTCTTC
TRBV6-4	.	TRBJ2-1	TRBD1	CASSGPRQGVVDEQFF	TGTGCCAGCAGTGGCCCTCGACAGGGGGTGGTCGATGAGCAGTTCTTC
TRBV6-5	.	TRBJ2-2	TRBD2	CASSYSSGVAGELFF	TGTGCCAGCAGTTACTCTAGCGGGGTGGCCGGGGAGCTGTTTTTT
TRBV21-1	.	TRBJ1-1	.	CAGTIAGEAFF	TGTGCCGGCACAATCGCAGGAGAAGCTTTCTTT
TRBV6-1	.	TRBJ2-3	TRBD1	CASSESHGTGEQYF	TGTGCCAGCAGTGAATCTCATGGGACAGGCGAGCAGTATTTT
TRBV6-1	.	TRBJ2-5	.	CASSEGLQRETQYF	TGTGCCAGCAGTGAAGGTTTACAGCGGGAGACCCAGTACTTC